The 25 T cell receptor beta chains below were found in one sample sequenced in a study of regulatory T cells in long-lasting Graves disease (dated by TCRdb to the early 2020s). Read against the paper, the sample's time point label means: newly diagnosed GD, antithyroid drugs for less than 3 months. For both TCR sequencing and RNA sequencing, RNA was extracted from PBMCs in TRIzol. The library was prepared using multiplex PCR. The instrument given in TCRdb is Illumina HiSeq 4000. CDR3 regions were amplified by Arm-PCR with iRepertoire HTBI primers to construct TCR beta libraries. TCRdb reanalyzed the raw reads on its own, using fastp at Q25 for trimming and MiXCR for clone calling, and kept in-frame beta chains. A single entry per CDR3 protein holds the most common genes and DNA from its merged rows. Here the sample has 530,000 or so distinct CDR3 sequences; about 16% occur a single time. The ten largest clones capture 9.5% to 15% of the sample.

The sample was also linked to a second study, of T cells in Graves' hyperthyroidism and ophthalmopathy.

Sequenced material: peripheral blood mononuclear cells (PBMCs), taken at new diagnosis, from a patient treated with antithyroid drugs. The origin of the receptors is a man aged 18 to 29 with Graves disease. Donor details come from another sample of the same person, matched by shared clones.

The chain employs TRBV3-1 and TRBJ1-3, with 8 bases aligning to TRBD1. V shed 6 bases and J 2 bases; nucleotides not matched to a gene: 6. The CDR3 extends over 15 amino acids. Looked up from germline, CDR1 is LGHDT and CDR2 is YNNKEL (reference sequence). CDR3 sequence: CASSLTGATGNTIYF. Here the CDR3 DNA reads TGTGCCAGCAGTCTGACAGGGGCAACTGGAAACACCATATATTTT.

This rearrangement joins TRBV27 to TRBJ2-1, with 9 bases identical to TRBD1. The CDR3 extends over 14 amino acids. The germline V gene has CDR1 MNHEY and CDR2 SMNVEV (reference sequence). Trimming at V came to 7 bases and at J to 7 bases, leaving 8 bases not matched to a gene. CDR3 protein: CASTQGTGSNEQFF. CDR3 coding DNA: TGTGCCAGCACCCAGGGGACAGGGTCGAATGAGCAGTTCTTC.

This sequence joins TRBV18 and TRBJ2-4; D is possibly TRBD1 (6 bases). The CDR3 has 15 residues. CDR1 is KGHSH and CDR2 is LQKENI in the germline V gene. The V and J ends lost 0 bases and 4 bases respectively, with 10 bases between them. The CDR3 sequence: CASSPPAGVKNIQYF. The DNA for the CDR3 is TGTGCCAGCTCACCACCAGCAGGGGTAAAAAACATTCAGTACTTC.

This chain joins TRBV3-1 and TRBJ2-3, with 8 bases aligning to TRBD2. Trimming at V came to 8 bases and at J to 0 bases, leaving 10 bases not matched to a gene. Germline CDR1 is LGHDT and CDR2 is YNNKEL (reference sequence). The CDR3 contains 16 residues. This chain's CDR3 is CASATRPSGSTDTQYF. The CDR3 DNA reads TGTGCCAGCGCGACAAGGCCTAGCGGGAGCACAGATACGCAGTATTTT.

This clonotype came up many times. The gene calls are TRBV12-5 and TRBJ1-6; 7 positions match TRBD1. CDR3 length: 15 amino acids. Germline V CDR1 and CDR2: LGHNT, FRNRAP. The V and J ends lost 7 bases and 6 bases, in that order; junction bases with no gene match: 9. This CDR3 reads CASAYSAGGNSPLHF. The DNA of the CDR3 is TGTGCTAGTGCCTACTCAGCAGGGGGTAATTCACCCCTCCACTTT.

This clonotype was recorded many times. This chain joins TRBV12-3 or TRBV12-4 and TRBJ2-1; unclear D gene. V lost 3 bases to trimming and J lost 8 bases, with 8 bases between them. This CDR3 is 12 amino acids long. The CDR3: CASSFYTDEQFF. CDR3 DNA: TGTGCCAGCAGTTTTTACACTGATGAGCAGTTCTTC.

This chain links TRBV19 with TRBJ2-3; no reliable D call. The V end lost 1 base, the J end lost 3 bases, and 11 bases lay between the germline ends. Looked up from germline, CDR1 is LNHDA and CDR2 is SQIVND (reference sequence). The CDR3 spans 15 residues. CDR3 loop: CASSIGPSETDTQYF. The CDR3 DNA reads as TGTGCCAGTAGTATAGGCCCTTCGGAGACAGATACGCAGTATTTT. Drawing the rest from reference TRBV19 and TRBJ2-3, the complete variable domain is DGGITQSPKYLFRKEGQNVTLSCEQNLNHDAMYWYRQDPGQGLRLIYYSQIVNDFQKGDIAEGYSVSREKKESFPLTVTSAQKNPTAFYLCASSIGPSETDTQYFGPGTRLTVL.

This clonotype appeared a few times. This chain connects TRBV5-6 to TRBJ2-1; 7 bases agree with TRBD1. Per germline, CDR1 SGHDT and CDR2 YYEEEE. Germline trimming cut 4 bases from V and 2 bases from J; bases unmatched to any gene: 6. The CDR3 has 15 residues. Here the CDR3 reads CASSLDRATYNEQFF. CDR3 DNA sequence: TGTGCCAGCAGCCTCGACAGGGCTACCTACAATGAGCAGTTCTTC. Together with reference TRBV5-6 and TRBJ2-1, the CDR3 gives the full variable domain: DAGVTQSPTHLIKTRGQQVTLRCSPKSGHDTVSWYQQALGQGPQFIFQYYEEEERQRGNFPDRFSGHQFPNYSSELNVNALLLGDSALYLCASSLDRATYNEQFFGPGTRLTVL.

This clonotype has a handful of counts. With a much larger clone just one base away, this may be a read error. For the CDR3, the DNA is TGTGCCAGCAGTTACACGGACGGAACCTACGAGCAGTACTTC. Its translation is CASSYTDGTYEQYF. V and J are TRBV6-9 and TRBJ2-7, with D unclear. Germline V lookup: CDR1 MNHGY, CDR2 SVAAGI. The CDR3 has 14 amino acids. V was cut by 3 bases and J by 2 bases, with 11 bases left in between.

This clonotype came up many times. The J gene is TRBJ2-5, the V gene TRBV20-1; tentatively, D is TRBD1 (6 bases). This CDR3 has 16 residues. Germline CDR1 is DFQATT and CDR2 is SNEGSKA (reference sequence). Trimming removed 6 bases at V and 5 bases at J, with 25 bases between. CDR3 amino acids: CSARNPLTLQGETQYF. DNA of the CDR3: TGCAGTGCCAGAAACCCACTGACACTCCAGGGGGAGACCCAGTACTTC.

This clonotype has a count of ten or more. The V gene is TRBV2, the J gene TRBJ1-1, with D perhaps TRBD1 (5 bases). Germline-derived CDR1 and CDR2 are SNHLY and FYNNEI. The CDR3 runs to 14 residues. The V end was cut by 7 bases, the J end by 5 bases, with 17 bases between. The CDR3 nucleotides are TGTGCCAGCACCCGGGCGGCAGAGGGGACTGAAGCTTTCTTT. Translation gives CASTRAAEGTEAFF.

This clonotype was observed at least ten times. The J gene is TRBJ1-2, the V gene TRBV12-3 or TRBV12-4; D gene ambiguous. V lost 4 bases and J lost 3, with 15 bases in between. The CDR3 spans 15 residues. The CDR3 spells CASSYNGQAYYGYTF. The CDR3 region has the DNA TGTGCCAGCAGTTACAACGGGCAGGCGTACTATGGCTACACCTTC.

This clonotype occurred once. CDR3 nucleotides: TGTGCCAGTAGTAACCCGGCCCGACAGGCTGCTAATTCACCCCTCCACTTT. Its protein product is CASSNPARQAANSPLHF. The chain recombines TRBV19 with TRBJ1-6, with D possibly TRBD1 on 6 matching bases. The germline V and J ends were trimmed by 4 bases and 6 bases, with 19 bases remaining between them. Germline V gene data show CDR1 as LNHDA and CDR2 as SQIVND (reference sequence). CDR3 size: 17 residues.

This clonotype was counted ten times or more. The chain carries TRBV2 and TRBJ1-1; 7 bases fit TRBD1. The germline V gene encodes CDR1 SNHLY and CDR2 FYNNEI. Germline trimming cut 5 bases from V and 5 bases from J; bases unmatched to any gene: 11. This CDR3 is 15 amino acids long. The CDR3 region has the DNA TGTGCCAGCAGTCCTCAACAGGGGCGGGAGACTGAAGCTTTCTTT. Protein: CASSPQQGRETEAFF.

This clonotype has at least ten counts. The chain recombines TRBV30 with TRBJ2-4; 10 bases are shared with TRBD2. This CDR3 has 16 residues. Germline CDR1 reads GTSNPN; CDR2 reads SVGIG (reference sequence). V was pared by 3 bases and J by 0 bases, with 5 bases of the junction left unmatched. The chain's CDR3 is CAWRLAGAIAKNIQYF. The CDR3 coding sequence is TGTGCCTGGAGGCTAGCGGGAGCGATAGCCAAAAACATTCAGTACTTC.

The V call is TRBV10-1, the J call TRBJ2-1, with D unclear. This CDR3 has 18 amino acids. Germline CDR1 reads WNHNN; CDR2 reads SYGVQD (reference sequence). V was pared by 6 bases and J by 3 bases, with 24 bases between. The CDR3 protein is CASSEGSLARRHYNEQFF. CDR3 nucleotides: TGCGCCAGCAGCGAAGGTTCTCTGGCGCGGAGACACTACAATGAGCAGTTCTTC.

This clonotype was detected many times. V is TRBV27 and J is TRBJ1-6; unclear D gene. Deletions cut 5 bases from V and 13 bases from J, with 12 bases between. Germline V gene lookup returns CDR1 MNHEY and CDR2 SMNVEV (reference sequence). There are 12 residues in the CDR3. The CDR3 DNA is TGTGCCAGCAGTATCTCCTCGGGGCCCCTCCACTTT. Translation: CASSISSGPLHF.

The chain links TRBV29-1 to TRBJ2-7; perhaps D is TRBD1 or TRBD2 (5 bases each). The length of the CDR3 is 12 residues. Looked up from germline, CDR1 is SQVTM and CDR2 is ANQGSEA. The CDR3 reads CRACEGLLQQYF. CDR3 coding DNA: TGCAGGGCTTGCGAGGGGCTTTTACAGCAGTACTTC.

This clonotype was observed many times. The chain has TRBV6-1 and TRBJ1-1; no definite D call. V gave up 3 bases and J gave up 1 base, with 6 bases separating them. Per germline, CDR1 MNHNS and CDR2 SASEGT. The CDR3 contains 13 residues. For the CDR3, the DNA is TGTGCCAGCAGTGAGGTAGGGAACACTGAAGCTTTCTTT. This codes for CASSEVGNTEAFF.

This clonotype occurred a few times. The V gene is TRBV6-2 or TRBV6-3, the J gene TRBJ1-3; TRBD1 might be the D (5 bases). Germline V CDR1 and CDR2: MNHEY, SVGEGT. The CDR3 is made up of 14 amino acids. Between the trimmed V and J ends, which lost 7 bases and 1 base, there was a span of 11 bases. CDR3 amino acids: CASIGGGSGNTIYF. As DNA, the CDR3 is TGTGCCAGCATCGGGGGGGGGTCTGGAAACACCATATATTTT.

This clonotype was counted a few times. An end of the junction differs from the germline gene, which may be a read error. This chain links TRBV28 with TRBJ2-5, with D unresolved. Germline values: CDR1 MDHEN, CDR2 SYDVKM. There are 15 residues in the CDR3. The CDR3 protein is CASSRSRLAQGTQYF. The CDR3, as DNA: TGTGCCAGCAGCCGATCTCGTCTGGCTCAAGGGACCCAGTACTTC.

The chain joins TRBV20-1 to TRBJ2-7; 8 positions agree with TRBD1. This CDR3 is built from 14 residues. Germline V gives CDR1 DFQATT, CDR2 SNEGSKA (reference sequence). With V trimmed by 3 bases and J by 2 bases, 6 bases remained unmatched. The CDR3 nucleotides read TGCAGTGCTAGCCCCGGGACAGGCACCTACGAGCAGTACTTC. This encodes CSASPGTGTYEQYF.

In the case of this clonotype: A read error may be the cause here, since a much bigger clone is one base away. This rearrangement joins TRBV30 to TRBJ1-5; maybe TRBD1 (6 bases). Germline CDR1 and CDR2: GTSNPN and SVGIG (reference sequence). V lost 4 bases and J 7 bases, leaving 14 bases between the germline ends. This CDR3 contains 13 residues. CDR3 nucleotides: TGTGCCTGGAACTACAGGGCAGGACAGCCCCAGCATTTT. It translates to CAWNYRAGQPQHF.

As to this clonotype: An end of the junction differs from the germline gene, which may be a read error. This chain connects TRBV6-1 to TRBJ2-1; 9 positions match TRBD2. Germline V CDR1 and CDR2: MNHNS, SASEGT. The CDR3 is 18 residues long. Here the CDR3 reads CASSEAASGINSYNEQFF. Written as DNA, the CDR3 is TGTGCCAGCAGCGAAGCGGCTAGCGGGATCAACTCCTACAATGAGCAGTTCTTC.

This clonotype was found a few times. This chain joins TRBV15 and TRBJ1-3, with unresolved D. V dropped 0 bases and J dropped 0 bases, with 12 bases sitting between them. The CDR3 loop spans 17 amino acids. Germline CDR1 is LNHNV and CDR2 is YYDKDF (reference sequence). The CDR3 sequence is CATSRETDRVSGNTIYF. For the CDR3, the DNA is TGTGCCACCAGCAGAGAGACGGACCGGGTCTCTGGAAACACCATATATTTT.